This record looks at one T cell receptor beta chain sequence and its context. No antigen is known for it. The second PCR ran roughly 7 to 12 cycles with a sample-barcoded 5' primer and J-beta primers. Any given sample supplied a minimum of 3 million CDR3-containing paired-end reads. TCRdb itself ran the 5' RACE reads through MiXCR, one entry per CDR3 protein. In the table there are approximately 940,000 distinct CDR3 sequences, around 48% of which are singletons. Germline V gene lookup returns CDR1 ENHRY and CDR2 SYGVKD. This CDR3 has 16 residues. Trimming at V came to 2 bases and at J to 5 bases, leaving 9 bases not matched to a gene. This record belongs to a study of blood T cells in healthy people across ages. Study results and limitations: Long-lived donors had more naive CD4+ cells and higher diversity than aged donors. As naive T cell percentage varied, TCR beta diversity correlated strongly with it. Naive and antigen-experienced cells were not separated, limiting conclusive comparison.

This chain connects TRBV10-3 to TRBJ1-2, with TRBD1 matching 9 bases. The sample was blood. The origin of this receptor is a man younger than 45 in good health. CDR3 sequence (DNA): TGTGCCATCAGTGAGATGGCCGGGACAGGGAGGTATGGCTACACCTTC. It translates to CAISEMAGTGRYGYTF.